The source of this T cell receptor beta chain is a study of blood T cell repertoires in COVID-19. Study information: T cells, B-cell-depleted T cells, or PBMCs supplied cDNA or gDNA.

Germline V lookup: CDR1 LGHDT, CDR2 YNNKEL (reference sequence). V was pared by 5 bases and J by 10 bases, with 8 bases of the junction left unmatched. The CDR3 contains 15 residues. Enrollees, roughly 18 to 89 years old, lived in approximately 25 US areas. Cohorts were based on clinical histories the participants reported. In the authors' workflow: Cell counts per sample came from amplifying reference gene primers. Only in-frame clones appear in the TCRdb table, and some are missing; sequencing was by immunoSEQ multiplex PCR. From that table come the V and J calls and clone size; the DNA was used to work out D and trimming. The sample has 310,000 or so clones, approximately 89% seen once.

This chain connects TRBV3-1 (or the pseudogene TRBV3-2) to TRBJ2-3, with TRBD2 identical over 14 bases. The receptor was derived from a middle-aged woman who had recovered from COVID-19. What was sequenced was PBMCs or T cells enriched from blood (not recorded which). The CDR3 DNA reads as TGTGCCAGCAGCGAGGGACTAGCGGGGGACTACTCGCAGTATTTT. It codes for CASSEGLAGDYSQYF.